This T cell receptor beta chain was obtained from a study of blood T cell repertoires in COVID-19. Study context: Some COVID-19 samples were acute and others convalescent; all came from the United States, Italy and Spain.

Participants came from 24 US areas, aged about 18 to 100 years. Participants reported their clinical history, and cohort assignment relied on those reports. V gave up 0 bases and J gave up 0 bases, with 12 bases separating them. The CDR3 has 17 amino acids. The V gene's germline CDR1 is MGHRA and CDR2 YSYEKL. Original handling: The assay estimated nucleated cells by amplifying reference gene primers. TCRdb keeps only in-frame clones here, not all; method: immunoSEQ multiplex PCR. V, J and clone size were drawn from that table, and D and trimming were deduced from the DNA. The table lists around 250,000 clones, roughly nine tenths of them singletons.

The clonotype was recovered from a human donor in a cohort exposed to, infected with or recovered from COVID-19 (not recorded which). The donor label of this sample is uncertain. Input material: PBMCs or T cells enriched from blood (not recorded which). The rearrangement uses TRBV4-1 and TRBJ2-4; D call uncertain. The CDR3 protein is CASSQERTPIAKNIQYF. CDR3 DNA sequence: TGCGCCAGCAGCCAAGAAAGAACACCGATAGCCAAAAACATTCAGTACTTC.